The 5 T cell receptor beta chains below all came from one sample that was sequenced in a study of blood T cell repertoires in COVID-19. The repertoire was sequenced with immunoSEQ multiplex PCR; TCRdb's copy has only in-frame clones and lacks some. Altogether over 70,000 clones are present, 86% being singletons, with the ten largest covering about 18%. Sequencing was carried out using peripheral blood. The receptors were sampled from a human donor in a cohort sampled during active COVID-19.

This chain links TRBV28 with TRBJ2-1, with 10 positions matching TRBD1. The trim removed 1 base at V and 5 bases at J, leaving 8 bases unmatched. Germline V gene data show CDR1 as MDHEN and CDR2 as SYDVKM. CDR3 size: 17 residues. The CDR3 sequence: CASSLLWDRGINNEQFF. CDR3 DNA: TGTGCCAGCAGTTTATTGTGGGACAGGGGAATTAACAATGAGCAGTTCTTC. Full variable domain (missing parts from reference TRBV28 and TRBJ2-1): DVKVTQSSRYLVKRTGEKVFLECVQDMDHENMFWYRQDPGLGLRLIYFSYDVKMKEKGDIPEGYSVSREKKERFSLILESASTNQTSMYLCASSLLWDRGINNEQFFGPGTRLTVL.

The chain has TRBV6-5 and TRBJ2-5; 7 bases agree with TRBD2. This CDR3 has 13 amino acids. V lost 6 bases and J lost 0; bases outside the gene matches: 1. From germline, CDR1 is MNHEY and CDR2 SVGAGI. CDR3 nucleotide sequence: TGTGCCAGCAGGCGGGGGAACCAAGAGACCCAGTACTTC. Protein product: CASRRGNQETQYF.

This clone came up many times. V is TRBV27 and J is TRBJ1-2; no clear D gene. Germline CDR1 is MNHEY and CDR2 is SMNVEV (reference sequence). V shed 2 bases and J shed 4 bases, with 14 bases lying between them. The CDR3 runs 15 residues. CDR3 sequence (DNA): TGTGCCAGCAGTTTAAGCCTGCGGAGCCCCTATGGCTACACCTTC. Translating it yields CASSLSLRSPYGYTF.

The chain combines TRBV6-5 with TRBJ1-3; 11 bases line up with TRBD1. CDR3 length: 14 residues. Trimming removed 5 bases from V and 8 bases from J; junction bases left unmatched: 5. Germline loops: CDR1 MNHEY, CDR2 SVGAGI. The CDR3 DNA is TGTGCCAGCAGTCACCGGGACAGGGGGGACACCATATATTTT. It yields the protein CASSHRDRGDTIYF.

The gene calls are TRBV10-1 and TRBJ1-4; D might be TRBD1 (6 bases). This CDR3 has 16 residues. Germline loops: CDR1 WNHNN, CDR2 SYGVQD (reference sequence). V shed 5 bases and J shed 4 bases, with 17 bases lying between them. The DNA for the CDR3 is TGCGCCAGCAGTTCAGAAAACAGGGTCTTTAATGAAAAACTGTTTTTT. This codes for CASSSENRVFNEKLFF.